Below are 14 T cell receptor beta chains sequenced from a single sample in a study of human T cells and chemical hapten exposure. Time point described: healthy volunteer bleed at 2 weeks. It was from unfractionated whole blood that total RNA was extracted. TCRdb ran MiXCR on the RACE reads and lists one entry per CDR3 protein. The table lists roughly 30,000 distinct CDR3 sequences, about 7% of them singletons. The sequencing sample was made of whole blood. These receptors all stem from a human donor in good health. Some clones in this sample may be carry-over from other donors' samples.

The chain uses TRBV12-3 or TRBV12-4 and TRBJ1-5, with D possibly matching TRBD1 (6 bases). The CDR3 has 13 amino acids. Trimming stripped 6 bases from V and 6 bases from J, with 12 bases between. CDR3 residues: CASSPDRRQPQHF. Here the CDR3 DNA reads TGTGCCAGCAGCCCGGACAGACGTCAGCCCCAGCATTTT.

This clonotype was detected only a few times. The chain has TRBV6-6 and TRBJ1-5; maybe TRBD1 (5 bases). Trimming took 7 bases from V and 3 from J, leaving 16 bases between them. The CDR3 covers 15 residues. The germline V gene encodes CDR1 MNHNY and CDR2 SVGAGI (reference sequence). The CDR3 DNA sequence: TGTGCCAGCACTCCAGGAGGGGCAAACAATCAGCCCCAGCATTTT. This sequence encodes CASTPGGANNQPQHF.

This rearrangement joins TRBV2 to TRBJ2-3, with D possibly matching TRBD2 (5 bases). V was trimmed by 6 bases and J by 1 base, leaving 14 bases between them. Germline V gives CDR1 SNHLY, CDR2 FYNNEI. The CDR3 totals 15 residues. The CDR3: CASRANPGGTDTQYF. CDR3 sequence (DNA): TGTGCCAGCAGGGCCAATCCCGGGGGCACAGATACGCAGTATTTT.

The DNA of the CDR3 is TGCAGCACGACCCTCACAGATACGCAGTATTTT. Residues: CSTTLTDTQYF. This rearrangement joins TRBV29-1 to TRBJ2-3, with D unclear. CDR1 and CDR2 (germline): SQVTM, ANQGSEA. The CDR3 runs to 11 residues. Trimming took off 8 bases at V and 2 bases at J, with 8 bases between the two ends.

The chain employs TRBV29-1 and TRBJ2-3; 8 nucleotides match TRBD2. V was clipped by 8 bases and J by 1 base; unmatched bases: 8. The CDR3 has 14 residues. Germline V gene lookup returns CDR1 SQVTM and CDR2 ANQGSEA. The CDR3 protein is CSLVAGGRTDTQYF. The CDR3 DNA reads as TGCAGCCTTGTGGCGGGAGGACGCACAGATACGCAGTATTTT.

This clonotype appeared a few times. This chain uses TRBV28 with TRBJ1-2; possible D gene TRBD1, 6 bases. V lost 6 bases and J lost 0, with 11 bases in between. Germline CDR1 MDHEN, CDR2 SYDVKM. The CDR3 length is 14 residues. In DNA form, the CDR3 reads TGTGCCAGCAGGAAGACAGGAGCTAACTATGGCTACACCTTC. Encoded protein: CASRKTGANYGYTF.

This clonotype was detected only a few times. The junction shows a germline mismatch at one end, possibly a read error. This chain connects TRBV10-2 to TRBJ1-2; TRBD1 is a possible D gene (6 bases). Germline CDR1 and CDR2: WSHSY and SAAADI. The CDR3 runs to 15 residues. The CDR3 here is CASSGISGATYGDTF. The CDR3 region has the DNA TGCGCCAGCAGTGGGATTTCGGGGGCGACTTATGGCGACACCTTC.

The genes are TRBV6-1 and TRBJ2-3; no clear D. Germline assignment: CDR1 MNHNS and CDR2 SASEGT. CDR3 length: 15 residues. The ends were cut back, 6 bases at V and 1 base at J, with 14 bases in the middle. CDR3 sequence (DNA): TGTGCCAGCAGGATTCAGGACGGCGGCACAGATACGCAGTATTTT. The encoded protein is CASRIQDGGTDTQYF.

The chain recombines TRBV6-4 with TRBJ1-5; a weak D match, TRBD1 (5 bases). This CDR3 contains 16 residues. Between the trimmed V and J ends, which lost 4 bases and 2 bases, there was a span of 15 bases. Per the germline V gene, CDR1 is MRHNA and CDR2 is SNTAGT. This CDR3 reads CASSGYPGTRNQPQHF. Here the CDR3 DNA reads TGTGCCAGCAGTGGATACCCCGGGACCCGCAATCAGCCCCAGCATTTT.

This clonotype showed up many times. This chain uses TRBV6-5 with TRBJ2-5, with D perhaps matching TRBD1 (5 bases). The V gene's germline CDR1 is MNHEY and CDR2 SVGAGI. The V gene lost 6 bases and the J gene lost 10 bases, with 12 bases spanning the gap. The CDR3 contains 11 residues. Here the CDR3 DNA reads TGTGCCAGCAGATCGAAGGGGTACCAGTACTTC. This translates into CASRSKGYQYF.

Remarks on this clonotype: A single base separates this from a much larger clone, so it may be a read error. The chain carries TRBV2 and TRBJ1-1; tentative D call: TRBD1 (6 bases). Germline CDR1 and CDR2: SNHLY and FYNNEI. This CDR3 comprises 13 residues. Trimming took 8 bases from V and 5 from J, leaving 15 bases between them. This chain's CDR3 is CASGGGGGTEAFF. The CDR3 coding sequence is TGTGCCAGCGGGGGAGGGGGAGGGACTGAAGCTTTCTTT.

This clonotype appeared a few times. The chain carries TRBV14 and TRBJ1-2, with D maybe TRBD1 (5 bases). Trimming stripped 5 bases from V and 3 bases from J, with 19 bases between. Germline lookup yields CDR1 SGHDN and CDR2 FVKESK. This CDR3 has 16 residues. The CDR3 nucleotides are TGTGCCAGCAGCGCTGCCCACGGCTTAGGGGACTATGGCTACACCTTC. Translated, it gives CASSAAHGLGDYGYTF.

The chain joins TRBV5-4 to TRBJ2-1, with 13 positions matching TRBD2. Germline V lookup: CDR1 SGHNT, CDR2 YYREEE (reference sequence). V shed 4 bases, J shed 0 bases, and the junction held 10 bases outside the gene matches. The CDR3 has 19 residues. The CDR3 coding sequence is TGTGCCAGCAGCCGCGGGACTAGCGGGGCCCCTAGCTCCTACAATGAGCAGTTCTTC. This gives the protein CASSRGTSGAPSSYNEQFF. Filled out from reference TRBV5-4 and TRBJ2-1, the complete variable domain reads ETGVTQSPTHLIKTRGQQVTLRCSSQSGHNTVSWYQQALGQGPQFIFQYYREEENGRGNFPPRFSGLQFPNYSSELNVNALELDDSALYLCASSRGTSGAPSSYNEQFFGPGTRLTVL.

Only a few counts were recorded for this clonotype. This chain links TRBV28 with TRBJ2-1; D gene unclear. Germline V lookup: CDR1 MDHEN, CDR2 SYDVKM. The CDR3 runs 15 residues. V was clipped by 5 bases and J by 0 bases, with 11 bases between them. DNA for the CDR3: TGTGCCAGCAGTCCCGACGCGGTCTCCTACAATGAGCAGTTCTTC. Encoded protein: CASSPDAVSYNEQFF.